A selection of T cell receptor beta chains follows, all from one sample in a study of identical twins. TCRdb re-called the 5' RACE reads through MiXCR, storing one row per CDR3 protein. The data show around 240,000 distinct CDR3 sequences, about 7% seen once. These data also featured in a second study, about yellow fever vaccine responses in identical twins.

The sample consisted of memory (CD45RO+) T cells sorted from blood. The source is a woman aged 18-30 years in good health. CDR3s include the opening cysteine and the closing phenylalanine or tryptophan. The D gene is left open where the match is weak. Clone size, where shown, is once, few, many, or a class for clones that have expanded.

>15|TRBJ2-3|few|TRBV20-1|TRBD1
TGCAGTGCTAGTCCCCGGGACAGGGGGAGTGATACGCAGTATTTT
CSASPRDRGSDTQYF
>11|TRBJ2-3|many|TRBV20-1|TRBD2
TGCAGTGCCCTTAGCGGGAATACGCAGTATTTT
CSALSGNTQYF
>14|TRBJ2-2|NA|TRBV20-1|NA
TGCAGTGCTAGAGATTCCAGCGGGTCCGGGGAGCTGTTTTTT
CSARDSSGSGELFF
>17|TRBJ2-7|many|TRBV4-1|TRBD2
TGCGCCAGCAGCCAAGTGACTAGCGGGAGGGCCGCCTACGAGCAGTACTTC
CASSQVTSGRAAYEQYF
>15|TRBJ2-1|many|TRBV7-7|NA
TGTGCCAGCAGCCCCGGAGGAGGATTCTACAATGAGCAGTTCTTC
CASSPGGGFYNEQFF
>12|TRBJ1-5|few|TRBV5-6|NA
TGTGCCAGCAGCGCAGGGGATCAGCCCCAGCATTTT
CASSAGDQPQHF
>14|TRBJ2-1|many|TRBV7-8|NA
TGTGCCAGCGCTAAGGCTAGCTCCTACAATGAGCAGTTCTTC
CASAKASSYNEQFF
>16|TRBJ2-7|many|TRBV5-1|TRBD2
TGCGCCAGCAGCCAAACTAGCGGGAGGAATTCCTACGAGCAGTACTTC
CASSQTSGRNSYEQYF
>15|TRBJ2-5|few|TRBV7-3|TRBD1
TGTGCCAGCAGCTGGACAGGGGGCTTTGGAGAGACCCAGTACTTC
CASSWTGGFGETQYF
>14|TRBJ1-3|NA|TRBV6-1|NA
TGTGCCACCAATACAGGGATCCTTTTTGACGCCATATATTTT
CATNTGILFDAIYF
>13|TRBJ1-4|NA|TRBV10-1|NA
TGCGCCAGCAGGTCAAGTAATGGTGAAAAACTGTTTTTT
CASRSSNGEKLFF
>16|TRBJ2-7|few|TRBV7-2|NA
TGTGCCAGCAGCTTAGAGGCCCGGAGGGAGATCAACGAGCAGTACTTC
CASSLEARREINEQYF
>18|TRBJ2-1|NA|TRBV3-1|TRBD2
TGTGCCAGCAGCCAGATGCGAAATTTAGCGGGGAACCGGAATGAGCAGTTCTTC
CASSQMRNLAGNRNEQFF
>12|TRBJ1-5|few|TRBV20-1|NA
TGCAGTGCTAGGACAGGTAATCAGCCCCAGCATTTT
CSARTGNQPQHF
>15|TRBJ1-1|many|TRBV7-8|TRBD1
TGTGCCAGCAGCTTAGGGCACGGACAGGGGGAGACATCTTTCTTT
CASSLGHGQGETSFF
>18|TRBJ2-3|many|TRBV5-1|TRBD2
TGCGCCAGCAGCTTGGCGGGACTAGCGGGAGCAAGCACAGATACGCAGTATTTT
CASSLAGLAGASTDTQYF
>14|TRBJ1-1|NA|TRBV12-3/TRBV12-4|NA
TGTGCCAGCAGTCCGACGGGCCAGCCCCTTGAAGCTTTCTTT
CASSPTGQPLEAFF
>15|TRBJ1-5|NA|TRBV19|TRBD1
TGTGCCAGTAGTCAAGTTGACAGGGGGACTCAGCCCCAGCATTTT
CASSQVDRGTQPQHF
>16|TRBJ2-6|NA|TRBV4-2|NA
TGTGCCAGCAGCCACCAGCAGGGGACTGGGGCCAACGTCCTGACTTTC
CASSHQQGTGANVLTF
>13|TRBJ2-5|many|TRBV5-1|NA
TGCGCCAGCAGCAGGCAAGCGAGAGAGACCCAGTACTTC
CASSRQARETQYF
>13|TRBJ1-5|NA|TRBV24-1|NA
TGTGCCACCAGTTTGCGCGGGGGTCAGCCCCAGCATTTT
CATSLRGGQPQHF
>15|TRBJ2-1|NA|TRBV14|TRBD1
TGTGCCAGCAGCCGGACAGGGGGATCTCACAATGAGCAGTTCTTC
CASSRTGGSHNEQFF
>15|TRBJ2-7|NA|TRBV3-1|TRBD2
TGTGCCACCTGCCAAGATCCAGCGGGAGTAACCGAGCAGTACTTC
CATCQDPAGVTEQYF
>14|TRBJ2-5|many|TRBV20-1|NA
TGCAGTGCTAGGTGGCAGACACCCCAAGAGACCCAGTACTTC
CSARWQTPQETQYF
>15|TRBJ2-7|few|TRBV3-1|TRBD1
TGTGCCAGCAGCCCAGGACAGGGGCCGAGCTACGAGCAGTACTTC
CASSPGQGPSYEQYF
>13|TRBJ1-6|few|TRBV2|NA
TGTGCCAGCATAGGGCAGGGGCCCTCACCCCTCCACTTT
CASIGQGPSPLHF
>13|TRBJ2-1|NA|TRBV10-3|TRBD2
TGTGCCACCGGACTAGCCCCCAGCGATGAGCAGTTCTTC
CATGLAPSDEQFF
>14|TRBJ2-3|many|TRBV12-3/TRBV12-4|NA
TGTGCCAGCAGCTATAGACTAGTTGTAGATACGCAGTATTTT
CASSYRLVVDTQYF
>17|TRBJ2-1|few|TRBV24-1|TRBD1
TGTGCCACCAGTGATGTTTCCGGGACAGCCTCCTACAATGAGCAGTTCTTC
CATSDVSGTASYNEQFF
>15|TRBJ1-6|NA|TRBV12-3/TRBV12-4|NA
TGTGCCAGCACCCTATCGGGACAAGGAGGATTCACCCTCCACTTT
CASTLSGQGGFTLHF
>16|TRBJ1-2|many|TRBV15|TRBD1
TGTGCCACCAGCAGAGATATGGACAGGAGGGACTATGGCTACACCTTC
CATSRDMDRRDYGYTF
>13|TRBJ2-7|NA|TRBV20-1|NA
TGCAGTGCTAGATTGACATCTTCCCACGAGCAGTACTTC
CSARLTSSHEQYF
>15|TRBJ2-3|many|TRBV15|NA
TGTGCCACCAGTTTAGAAAGCGGAAACACAGATACGCAGTATTTT
CATSLESGNTDTQYF
>18|TRBJ1-1|many|TRBV4-2|TRBD1
TGTGCCAGCAGCCAAGGGCCTGGGACAGGGGAATCATCTGGTGAAGCTTTCTTT
CASSQGPGTGESSGEAFF
>13|TRBJ2-1|many|TRBV12-3/TRBV12-4|NA
TGTGCCAGCAGTATCAGTACAGACAATGAGCAGTTCTTC
CASSISTDNEQFF
>14|TRBJ1-2|few|TRBV6-5|TRBD1
TGTGCCAGCAGTTACGTACAGGGGGCGCGGGGCTACACCTTC
CASSYVQGARGYTF
>18|TRBJ2-5|few|TRBV11-1|NA
TGTGCCAGCAGCTTAGAGGCACCCGGGGTTGGGAGACAAGAGACCCAGTACTTC
CASSLEAPGVGRQETQYF
>13|TRBJ1-1|many|TRBV28|NA
TGTGCCAGCAGTTCGAGGAGAAACACTGAAGCTTTCTTT
CASSSRRNTEAFF
>14|TRBJ2-1|few|TRBV20-1|NA
TGCAGTGCTAGGGATCGGGGGCCACCATGGGAGCAGTTCTTC
CSARDRGPPWEQFF
>16|TRBJ2-1|many|TRBV12-3/TRBV12-4|TRBD1
TGTGCCAGCACCCTAACCGGGACAGGGTATCTCAATGAGCAGTTCTTC
CASTLTGTGYLNEQFF
>14|TRBJ1-2|many|TRBV7-2|TRBD1
TGTGCCAGCAGCTTGGGGAGGGGGCAGCGTGGCTACACCTTC
CASSLGRGQRGYTF
>16|TRBJ1-6|many|TRBV12-3/TRBV12-4|NA
TGTGCCAGCAGTTCCCCGCGGACGACCTATAATTCACCCCTCCACTTT
CASSSPRTTYNSPLHF